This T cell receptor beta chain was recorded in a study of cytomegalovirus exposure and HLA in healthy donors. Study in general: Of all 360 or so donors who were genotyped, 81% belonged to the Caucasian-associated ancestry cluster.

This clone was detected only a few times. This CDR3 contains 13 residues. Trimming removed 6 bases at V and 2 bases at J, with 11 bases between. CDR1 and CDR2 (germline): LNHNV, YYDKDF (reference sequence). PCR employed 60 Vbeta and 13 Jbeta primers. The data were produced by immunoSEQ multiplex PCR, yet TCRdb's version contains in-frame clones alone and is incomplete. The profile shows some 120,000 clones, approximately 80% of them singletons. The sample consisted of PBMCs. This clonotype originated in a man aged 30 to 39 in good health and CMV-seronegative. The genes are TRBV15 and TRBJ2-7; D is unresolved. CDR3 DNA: TGTGCCACCAGTTCGCCCAACACCTACGAGCAGTACTTC. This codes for CATSSPNTYEQYF. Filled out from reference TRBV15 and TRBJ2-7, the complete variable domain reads DAMVIQNPRYQVTQFGKPVTLSCSQTLNHNVMYWYQQKSSQAPKLLFHYYDKDFNNEADTPDNFQSRRPNTSFCFLDIRSPGLGDTAMYLCATSSPNTYEQYFGPGTRLTVT.